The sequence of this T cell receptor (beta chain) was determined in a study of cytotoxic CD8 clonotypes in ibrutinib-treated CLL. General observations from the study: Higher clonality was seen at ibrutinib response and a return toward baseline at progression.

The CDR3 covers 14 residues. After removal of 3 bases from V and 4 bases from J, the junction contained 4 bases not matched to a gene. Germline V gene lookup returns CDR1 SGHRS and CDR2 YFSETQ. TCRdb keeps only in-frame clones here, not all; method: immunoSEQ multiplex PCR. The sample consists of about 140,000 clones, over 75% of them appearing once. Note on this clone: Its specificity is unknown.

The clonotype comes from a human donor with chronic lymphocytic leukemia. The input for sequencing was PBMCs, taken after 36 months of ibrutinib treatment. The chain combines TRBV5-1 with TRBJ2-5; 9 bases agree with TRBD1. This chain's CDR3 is CASSSQTGGETQYF. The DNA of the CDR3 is TGCGCCAGCAGCTCCCAGACAGGGGGAGAGACCCAGTACTTC.